This T cell receptor (beta chain) was sequenced during a study of blood T cell repertoires in COVID-19. Study in general: Acute-phase and convalescent COVID-19 samples originated in the United States, Italy and Spain. PBMCs, B-cell-depleted T cells, or T cells were the source of the cDNA or gDNA that made up the material.

V lost 1 base, J lost 5 bases, and 8 bases lay in between. CDR3 length equals 13 residues. Germline V lookup: CDR1 SGHTA, CDR2 FQGNSA. Authors' methods: Reference gene primer amplification gave nucleated cell count estimates. Only in-frame clones appear in the TCRdb table, and some are missing; sequencing was by immunoSEQ multiplex PCR. That table is the source of V, J and clone size, and D and trimming were worked out from the DNA. The sample shows a few hundred thousand clones, 65% to 90% of them seen only once. The receptor was isolated from a human donor in a cohort sampled during active COVID-19. This sequence joins TRBV7-2 and TRBJ1-2, with unresolved D. The sample consisted of peripheral blood. The CDR3 reads CASSLEDTYGYTF. CDR3 DNA sequence: TGTGCCAGCAGCTTAGAAGACACATATGGCTACACCTTC.